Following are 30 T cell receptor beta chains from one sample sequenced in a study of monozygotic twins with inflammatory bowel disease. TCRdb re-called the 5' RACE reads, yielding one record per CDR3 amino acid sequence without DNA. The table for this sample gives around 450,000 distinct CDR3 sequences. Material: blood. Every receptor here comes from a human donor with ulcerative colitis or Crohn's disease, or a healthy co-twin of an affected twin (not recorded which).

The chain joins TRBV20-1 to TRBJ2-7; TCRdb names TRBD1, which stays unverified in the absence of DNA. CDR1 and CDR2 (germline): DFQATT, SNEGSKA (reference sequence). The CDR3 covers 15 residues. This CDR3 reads CSAYRQGENYYEQYF.

CDR3: CSARASPGGDTQYF. V and J are TRBV20-1 and TRBJ2-3; TCRdb reports TRBD2, a call that lacks DNA to check it against. Germline CDR1 and CDR2: DFQATT and SNEGSKA (reference sequence). This CDR3 comprises 14 residues.

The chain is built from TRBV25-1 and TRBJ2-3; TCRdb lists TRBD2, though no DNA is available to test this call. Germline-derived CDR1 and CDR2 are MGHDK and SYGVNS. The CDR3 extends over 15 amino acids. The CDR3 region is CASSEFGGASDTQYF.

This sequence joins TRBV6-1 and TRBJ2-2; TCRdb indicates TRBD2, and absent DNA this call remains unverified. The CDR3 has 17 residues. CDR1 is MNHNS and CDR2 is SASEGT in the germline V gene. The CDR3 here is CAIGEAGGPSYTGELFF.

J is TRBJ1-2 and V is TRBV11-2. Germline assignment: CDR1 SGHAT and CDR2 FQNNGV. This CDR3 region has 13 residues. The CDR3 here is CASSPRTVYGYTF.

The CDR3 sequence: CASSPYTDTQYF. The V call is TRBV7-2, the J call TRBJ2-3. This CDR3 has 12 amino acids. Germline CDR1 and CDR2: SGHTA and FQGNSA. Full variable domain (rest looked up from reference TRBV7-2 and TRBJ2-3): GAGVSQSPSNKVTEKGKDVELRCDPISGHTALYWYRQSLGQGLEFLIYFQGNSAPDKSGLPSDRFSAERTGGSVSTLTIQRTQQEDSAVYLCASSPYTDTQYFGPGTRLTVL.

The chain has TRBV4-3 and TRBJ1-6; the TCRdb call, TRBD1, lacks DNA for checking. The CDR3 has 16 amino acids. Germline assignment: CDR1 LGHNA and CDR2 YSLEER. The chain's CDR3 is CASSQGYRGADSPLHF.

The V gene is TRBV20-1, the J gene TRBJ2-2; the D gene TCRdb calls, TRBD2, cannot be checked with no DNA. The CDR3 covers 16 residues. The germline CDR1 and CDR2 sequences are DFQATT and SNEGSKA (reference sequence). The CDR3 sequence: CSARDPLAGGPGELFF.

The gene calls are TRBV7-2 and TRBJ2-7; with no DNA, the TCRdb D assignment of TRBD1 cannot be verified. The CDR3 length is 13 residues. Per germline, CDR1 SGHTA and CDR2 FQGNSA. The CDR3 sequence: CASSPDEGRGNWF.

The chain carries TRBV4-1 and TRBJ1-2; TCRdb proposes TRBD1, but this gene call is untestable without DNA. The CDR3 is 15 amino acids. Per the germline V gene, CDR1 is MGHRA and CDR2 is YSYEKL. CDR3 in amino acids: CASSQEGSGVYGYTF.

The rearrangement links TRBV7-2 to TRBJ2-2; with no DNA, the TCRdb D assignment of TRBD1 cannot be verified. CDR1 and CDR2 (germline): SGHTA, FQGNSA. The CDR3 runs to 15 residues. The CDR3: CASRVRGSSTGELFF.

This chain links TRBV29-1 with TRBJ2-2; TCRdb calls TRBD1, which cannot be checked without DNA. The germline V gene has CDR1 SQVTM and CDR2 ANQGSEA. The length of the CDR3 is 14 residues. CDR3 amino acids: CSVSQGQNTGELFF.

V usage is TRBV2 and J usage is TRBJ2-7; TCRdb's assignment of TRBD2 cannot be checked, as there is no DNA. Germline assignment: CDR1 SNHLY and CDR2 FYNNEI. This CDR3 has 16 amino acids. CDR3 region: CASRPGTSGRIYEQYF.

CDR3 loop: CASSFGLGETQYF. J is TRBJ2-5 and V is TRBV27; TCRdb reports TRBD2, a call that lacks DNA to check it against. CDR3 size: 13 residues. Germline CDR1 reads MNHEY; CDR2 reads SMNVEV (reference sequence).

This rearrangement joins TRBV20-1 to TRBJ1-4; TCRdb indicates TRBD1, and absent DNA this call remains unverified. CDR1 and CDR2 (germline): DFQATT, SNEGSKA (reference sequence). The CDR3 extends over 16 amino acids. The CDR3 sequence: CSATGPNRGRGEKLFF.

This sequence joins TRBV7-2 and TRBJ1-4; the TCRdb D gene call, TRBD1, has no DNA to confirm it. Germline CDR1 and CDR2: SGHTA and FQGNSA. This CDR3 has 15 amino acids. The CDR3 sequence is CASSPPDGKIEKLFF.

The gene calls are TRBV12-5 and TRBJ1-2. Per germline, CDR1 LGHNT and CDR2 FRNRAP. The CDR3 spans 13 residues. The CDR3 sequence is CASGLVQGYGYTF.

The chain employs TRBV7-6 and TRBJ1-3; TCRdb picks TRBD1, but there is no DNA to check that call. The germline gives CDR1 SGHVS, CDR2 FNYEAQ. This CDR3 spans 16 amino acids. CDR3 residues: CASSLARGSSGNTIYF.

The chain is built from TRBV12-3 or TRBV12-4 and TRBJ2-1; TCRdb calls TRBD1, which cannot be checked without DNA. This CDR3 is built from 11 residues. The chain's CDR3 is CASSRGAEQFF.

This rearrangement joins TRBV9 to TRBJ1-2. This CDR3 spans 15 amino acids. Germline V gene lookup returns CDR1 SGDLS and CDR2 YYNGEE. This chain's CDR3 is CASSERGGGGYGYTF.

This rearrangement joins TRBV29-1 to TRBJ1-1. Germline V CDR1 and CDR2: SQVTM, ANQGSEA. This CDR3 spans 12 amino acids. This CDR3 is CSVVGKNTEAFF.

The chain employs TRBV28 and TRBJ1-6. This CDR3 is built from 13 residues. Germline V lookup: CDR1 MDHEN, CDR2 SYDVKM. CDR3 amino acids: CASRPKFSSPLHF.

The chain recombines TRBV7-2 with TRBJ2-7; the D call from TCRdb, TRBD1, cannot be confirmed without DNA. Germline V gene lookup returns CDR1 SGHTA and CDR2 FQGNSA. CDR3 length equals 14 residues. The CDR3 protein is CASSSRQGANEQYF.

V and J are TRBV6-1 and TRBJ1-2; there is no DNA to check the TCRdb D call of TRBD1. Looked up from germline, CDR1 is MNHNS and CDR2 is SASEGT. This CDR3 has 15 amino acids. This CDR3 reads CASSDPGTGVYGYTF.

CDR3 in amino acids: CSVDAPLSNTEAFF. V usage is TRBV29-1 and J usage is TRBJ1-1; the TCRdb D gene call, TRBD1, has no DNA to confirm it. Germline V gene data show CDR1 as SQVTM and CDR2 as ANQGSEA. The CDR3 is 14 residues long.

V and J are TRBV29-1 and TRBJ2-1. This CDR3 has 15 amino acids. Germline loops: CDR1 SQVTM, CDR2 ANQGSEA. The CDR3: CSVRKGSRFATWQFF.

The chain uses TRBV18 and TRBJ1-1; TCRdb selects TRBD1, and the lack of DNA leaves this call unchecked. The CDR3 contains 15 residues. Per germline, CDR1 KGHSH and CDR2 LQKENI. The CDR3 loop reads CASSRDDRGNTEAFF.

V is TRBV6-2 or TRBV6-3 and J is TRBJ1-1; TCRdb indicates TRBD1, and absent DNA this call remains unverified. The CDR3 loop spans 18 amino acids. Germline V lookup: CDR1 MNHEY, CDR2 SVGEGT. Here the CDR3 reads CASSWAPKVGPMNTEAFF.

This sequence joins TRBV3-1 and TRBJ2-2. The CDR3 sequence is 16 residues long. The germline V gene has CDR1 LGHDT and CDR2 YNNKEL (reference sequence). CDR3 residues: CASSQGVGGNTGELFF.

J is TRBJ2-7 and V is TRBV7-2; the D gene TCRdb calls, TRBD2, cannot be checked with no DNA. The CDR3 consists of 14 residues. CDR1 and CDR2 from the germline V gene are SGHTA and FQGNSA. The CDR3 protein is CASSLTSGVDEQYF.